This passage covers 25 T cell receptor beta chains from one sample sequenced in a study of monozygotic twins with inflammatory bowel disease. TCRdb reprocessed the 5' RACE reads and reports one entry per CDR3 protein, with no DNA. The repertoire table contains under 150,000 distinct CDR3 sequences. Input material: blood. Receptors originate from a human donor with ulcerative colitis or Crohn's disease, or a healthy co-twin of an affected twin (not recorded which).

This chain links TRBV5-1 with TRBJ1-5; the D call from TCRdb, TRBD1, cannot be confirmed without DNA. The CDR3 length is 17 residues. CDR1 and CDR2 (germline): SGHRS, YFSETQ. CDR3 sequence: CASSSGDSLYGNQPQHF.

The V gene is TRBV12-3 or TRBV12-4, the J gene TRBJ1-1; TCRdb proposes TRBD1, but this gene call is untestable without DNA. The CDR3 sequence is 15 residues long. The CDR3 spells CASSYGQAGNTEAFF.

The chain employs TRBV7-3 and TRBJ1-2; the D gene TCRdb calls, TRBD1, cannot be checked with no DNA. Germline lookup yields CDR1 SGHTA and CDR2 FQGTGA. CDR3 length equals 13 residues. The CDR3 spells CASSSDRLGGYTF.

The chain combines TRBV5-1 with TRBJ2-7; TCRdb proposes TRBD1, but this gene call is untestable without DNA. CDR3 length: 14 residues. CDR1 SGHRS and CDR2 YFSETQ come from the germline V gene. CDR3 sequence reads: CASSLGGNSGEQYF. Drawing the rest from reference TRBV5-1 and TRBJ2-7, the complete variable domain is KAGVTQTPRYLIKTRGQQVTLSCSPISGHRSVSWYQQTPGQGLQFLFEYFSETQRNKGNFPGRFSGRQFSNSRSEMNVSTLELGDSALYLCASSLGGNSGEQYFGPGTRLTVT.

The chain carries TRBV28 and TRBJ2-7; TCRdb's D gene call, TRBD1, goes unchecked for lack of DNA. Germline assignment: CDR1 MDHEN and CDR2 SYDVKM. The CDR3 length is 15 residues. The CDR3 is CASSPPGTGSYEQYF.

The J gene is TRBJ2-5, the V gene TRBV5-1; TCRdb names TRBD2, which stays unverified in the absence of DNA. Per the germline V gene, CDR1 is SGHRS and CDR2 is YFSETQ. The CDR3 has 14 residues. This CDR3 reads CASTTLDPRETQYF.

The V gene is TRBV19, the J gene TRBJ2-6; with no DNA, the TCRdb D assignment of TRBD1 cannot be verified. Germline CDR1 LNHDA, CDR2 SQIVND (reference sequence). This CDR3 contains 14 residues. The CDR3 loop is CASGRVAGANVLTF.

Here the CDR3 reads CASSLQQGPYEQYF. The chain employs TRBV7-2 and TRBJ2-7; TCRdb picks TRBD1, but there is no DNA to check that call. The germline gives CDR1 SGHTA, CDR2 FQGNSA. CDR3 length: 14 amino acids.

CDR3 region: CASKGGLFALYEQYF. This chain links TRBV6-2 or TRBV6-3 with TRBJ2-7; TCRdb picks TRBD1, but there is no DNA to check that call. The germline gives CDR1 MNHEY, CDR2 SVGEGT. The CDR3 covers 15 residues.

V usage is TRBV21-1 and J usage is TRBJ2-2; TCRdb calls TRBD1, which cannot be checked without DNA. TRBV21-1 is deemed a pseudogene. CDR3 length equals 15 residues. The CDR3 sequence is CASSKGQGFTGELFF.

The chain recombines TRBV20-1 with TRBJ2-7. The germline V gene encodes CDR1 DFQATT and CDR2 SNEGSKA (reference sequence). This CDR3 is built from 12 residues. CDR3 residues: CSAKGGSYEQYF.

The chain links TRBV24-1 to TRBJ2-1; TCRdb lists TRBD1, though no DNA is available to test this call. CDR3 length equals 15 residues. Germline lookup yields CDR1 KGHDR and CDR2 SFDVKD. This CDR3 reads CATSVGQGHDNEQFF.

V is TRBV29-1 and J is TRBJ1-5; as DNA is missing, the TRBD1 call by TCRdb cannot be tested. The CDR3 has 14 residues. Germline lookup yields CDR1 SQVTM and CDR2 ANQGSEA. The CDR3 loop is CSVQTGYQNQPQHF. Full variable domain (remainder filled in from reference TRBV29-1 and TRBJ1-5): SAVISQKPSRDICQRGTSLTIQCQVDSQVTMMFWYRQQPGQSLTLIATANQGSEATYESGFVIDKFPISRPNLTFSTLTVSNMSPEDSSIYLCSVQTGYQNQPQHFGDGTRLSIL.

This chain links TRBV20-1 with TRBJ2-7; there is no DNA to check the TCRdb D call of TRBD2. Germline assignment: CDR1 DFQATT and CDR2 SNEGSKA (reference sequence). This CDR3 is 17 amino acids long. CDR3 region: CSARDRRAGTITYEQYF.

This chain connects TRBV18 to TRBJ1-2. This CDR3 contains 15 residues. Germline V gene data show CDR1 as KGHSH and CDR2 as LQKENI. The CDR3 is CASSPRLASNYGYTF.

The rearrangement uses TRBV6-5 and TRBJ2-3. Germline V gives CDR1 MNHEY, CDR2 SVGAGI. The CDR3 runs to 17 residues. CDR3 sequence reads: CASSYLVFGYSTDTQYF.

The genes are TRBV12-3 or TRBV12-4 and TRBJ1-5. This CDR3 is built from 16 residues. The CDR3 spells CASSPEVPLGNQPQHF.

The chain recombines TRBV5-1 with TRBJ2-7; TCRdb's D call, TRBD2, is unchecked because there is no DNA. Per the germline V gene, CDR1 is SGHRS and CDR2 is YFSETQ. There are 15 residues in the CDR3. Here the CDR3 reads CASKAGTSWAYEQYF.

CDR3 region: CSGGQGAGKTQYF. The rearrangement links TRBV29-1 to TRBJ2-5; TCRdb designates TRBD1, a call that cannot be tested without DNA. CDR1 and CDR2 (germline): SQVTM, ANQGSEA. This CDR3 has 13 residues.

The V and J genes are TRBV7-9 and TRBJ1-2. Germline V gives CDR1 SEHNR, CDR2 FQNEAQ (reference sequence). This CDR3 has 12 amino acids. The chain's CDR3 is CASSRLWDGYTF.

The chain carries TRBV6-6 and TRBJ1-4; absent DNA, TCRdb's TRBD1 call cannot be checked. Per germline, CDR1 MNHNY and CDR2 SVGAGI (reference sequence). The CDR3 runs 14 residues. The CDR3: CASRLDRDREKLFF.

The chain is built from TRBV4-1 and TRBJ2-1; TCRdb lists TRBD2, though no DNA is available to test this call. The CDR3 loop spans 16 amino acids. Per germline, CDR1 MGHRA and CDR2 YSYEKL. CDR3 in amino acids: CASSQGGGSPGNEQFF.

This rearrangement joins TRBV7-2 to TRBJ2-6. The CDR3 runs to 15 residues. The germline gives CDR1 SGHTA, CDR2 FQGNSA. The chain's CDR3 is CASRNGGSGANVLTF. Using reference TRBV7-2 and TRBJ2-6 for the parts outside the CDR3, the full variable domain is GAGVSQSPSNKVTEKGKDVELRCDPISGHTALYWYRQSLGQGLEFLIYFQGNSAPDKSGLPSDRFSAERTGGSVSTLTIQRTQQEDSAVYLCASRNGGSGANVLTFGAGSRLTVL.

The rearrangement uses TRBV5-1 and TRBJ2-1; TCRdb's D call, TRBD1, is unchecked because there is no DNA. The CDR3 totals 16 residues. Germline V gene data show CDR1 as SGHRS and CDR2 as YFSETQ. The CDR3 spells CASSLATGQGINEQFF.

This chain joins TRBV5-4 and TRBJ2-7. The CDR3 has 13 amino acids. CDR1 is SGHNT and CDR2 is YYREEE in the germline V gene (reference sequence). CDR3: CASRDGSSYEQYF.